What follows is one T cell receptor (beta chain) and its context. Its target antigen remains unknown. No much larger clonotype is one base removed from it; base qualities were not supplied. These data come from a study of cytomegalovirus exposure and HLA in healthy donors (dated by TCRdb to 2016 to 2017). About the investigation overall: An earlier analysis of several hundred of the donors reported about 250 Gb of sequence data and about 100 million unique TCR beta sequences from 150 million to 200 million T cells. Donor age, sex, ethnicity and CMV serostatus were compiled alongside the repertoire data. Roughly 5 DR-DQ haplotypes were handled as single units for association and clustering, since linkage in the cohort was strong. Along with the 666-subject first cohort, a separate validation cohort of 120 different subjects was used. The study used immunosequencing to profile the T cell repertoires of 670 or so subjects and linked those repertoires to cytomegalovirus serostatus. Among 300 to 500 genotyped donors of the cohort, an average of approximately 220,000 unique TCR beta nucleotide sequences was sequenced per donor, of which about 19% were non-productive. To predict cytomegalovirus infection status, the study brought together high-throughput TCR immunosequencing, statistical association of individual TCRs with disease status, and machine learning. The study aimed to test whether cataloging public T cell receptors could reveal signatures of past pathogen exposure. The later analysis used no new phenotypic data to find candidate immune exposures, relying instead on TCR beta sequences and their occurrence across donors. Class I and class II HLA loci were covered by the typing at four-digit resolution. Every discovery cohort repertoire had been produced on one sequencing platform. To decide whether each TCR beta V gene segment behaved as functional or pseudogenic, an earlier analysis of approximately 590 of the donors relied on high-throughput TCR beta sequencing. Typing coverage varied by locus: roughly 620-630 donors for A, B, C, DRB1 and DQB1; roughly 520 for DQA1; 606 for DPA1; around 490 for DPB1. A later analysis re-examined previously published TCR beta repertoires from 610 or so donors and added high-resolution HLA genotyping to investigate patterns of TCR occurrence. Genome-wide SNP genotypes for about three fifths of the roughly 670 donors were used in a later genetic analysis, which treated that subset as a discovery cohort. An early release covering roughly 640 HLA-typed donors comprised 250 to 350 gigabases of sequencing data and roughly 85 million unique TCR sequences. Of the roughly 410 genotyped donors, 81% were placed in the genetic ancestry cluster associated with self-reported Caucasian donors. Beyond this particular receptor, the publication reports: Sequencing depth was assumed to be roughly uniform across donors in the presence/absence analyses, though that assumption may not hold. A group of highly shared sequence variants was considered likely to be a technical artifact of the sequencing pipeline. In both the original and validation cohorts, the classifier was reported to diagnose cytomegalovirus status with high specificity and sensitivity. In vitro tests confirmed that a few of the cytomegalovirus-associated TCR beta chains recognize cytomegalovirus antigens. HLA typing was unavailable for some donors at each locus, so association tests used only the typed subset. Compared with equally common non-associated chains, HLA-associated TCR beta chains in a later analysis were more clonally expanded and had lower generation probabilities. The authors suggested that the approach could potentially be generalized to other disease states and immunological phenotypes. Around 16 rarely observed V segments, including chromosome 9 orphons, were excluded from the earlier analysis of just under 600 of the donors because counts were too low. Most TCR sequences were seen in very few donors, while some public TCRs were found in many individuals. In an earlier analysis of approximately 600 of the donors, most TCR beta V segments were observed in productive rearrangements about 87% or about 30% of the time, broadly matching IMGT annotations. Strong co-occurrence of HLA alleles, especially DR and DQ, made assigning TCR associations to individual alleles difficult. Several of the top co-occurrence clusters appeared to be linked to parvovirus B19, influenza, CMV and Epstein-Barr virus, according to a later analysis. According to a later analysis, TCR association rates differed among HLA loci, with DRB1 alleles showing the most associated TCRs and HLA-C alleles showing the fewest. In a later genetic analysis, fewer N-insertions in productive TCRs were reported among donors in an Asian-associated ancestry cluster than the roughly 700-donor mean. This cohort had only TCR beta chains sequenced, and the lack of alpha or paired-chain data limited which features could be detected. Some IMGT-functional V segments, including TRBV6-2 and TRBV6-3, could not be told apart with the 87-base-pair reads, so those segments were excluded. In a later analysis, most CMV-associated TCR beta chains were found to appear HLA-restricted, with HLA associations seemingly driven largely by CMV exposure. An association between a missense DCLRE1C variant and V-gene and J-gene trimming of TCR beta chains was found in a later genetic analysis and replicated in an independent cohort. Linkage disequilibrium might explain the correlated functional status among segregating V segments, but an unknown experimental factor could not be excluded. A further reported finding was that TCR beta sequences accurately predicted the HLA-A and HLA-B alleles for most subjects in the first cohort. In a later analysis, 16,951 TCR beta sequences were associated with specific HLA alleles at a false discovery rate of 0.05. The study listed 164 TCR beta chains as associated with cytomegalovirus. Immune exposure information for the cohort was limited to CMV serostatus.

Libraries were constructed by the immunoSEQ multiplex PCR assay. For the multiplex PCR, a mixture combining 60 forward primers for TCR Vbeta segments and 13 reverse primers for TCR Jbeta segments was used. A multiplex PCR assay on genomic DNA amplified the CDR3 region of rearranged TCR beta genes. Amplified TCR beta libraries were sequenced as 87-base-pair reads on the Illumina HiSeq System. The published analysis was carried out like this. A later analysis counted tens of millions of unique TCR beta chains across the 666 repertoires, and some 11 million of these chains were shared by at least two donors. Raw reads were error-corrected and collapsed into unique sequences by a nearest-neighbor algorithm in which closely related sequences were merged to remove PCR and sequencing errors. Alignment of CDR3 sequences to IMGT reference sequences was used to assign V, D and J gene segments. For a sequence to be retained, a match of at least six nucleotides was required to both a V gene segment and a J gene segment. A rearrangement counted as productive if the CDR3 had no stop codons and remained in frame with V and J, and every other rearrangement counted as non-productive. CDR3 was defined according to IMGT convention as the region running from the second conserved V-encoded cysteine to the conserved J-encoded phenylalanine. In an earlier analysis of around 600 of the donors, sequences lacking an unambiguous match to a single V gene segment were excluded. An earlier analysis of 550 to 650 of the donors classified V segments as functional when productive rearrangements were above 56.7% and as segregating when the standard deviation between donors was above 5%. A statistical classification framework was developed to diagnose cytomegalovirus status using the catalog of TCR beta chain sequences. A later analysis assigned V and J genes by comparing TCR nucleotide sequences with IMGT/GENE-DB human TR gene sequences. Using the TCRdist pipeline, a later analysis assigned CDR3 sequences along with most-parsimonious VDJ recombination scenarios. A later analysis defined each TCR beta chain by its CDR3 amino acid sequence plus V-gene family, and excluded reads lacking a unique V-gene family. To address suspected cross-contamination and a sequencing artifact, a later analysis removed around 600 highly shared, low-generation-probability nucleotide sequences. In a later analysis, a clonal expansion index for each public chain was calculated from normalized within-repertoire ranks of inferred template counts. A later analysis computed generation probabilities with a VDJ recombination model fitted to out-of-frame rearrangements, and checked the results against IGoR. Hypergeometric tests were used in a later analysis to score TCR-TCR, TCR-HLA and TCR-CMV co-occurrence, with a repertoire-size bias correction applied to the TCR pairs. In a later analysis, false discovery rates were estimated by permuting HLA or CMV assignments 20 times. In a later analysis, co-occurring TCRs were grouped with DBSCAN, and TCRdist sequence similarity was added when clustering was performed within HLA-allele-positive subsets. Repertoires with fewer than 30,000 or more than 120,000 public chains, plus five repertoires with anomalous nucleotide sharing, were excluded from co-occurrence clustering. What TCRdb holds here is the immuneACCESS table cut down to in-frame rearrangements. Part of the clones is not present; checked against another copy, under half of the missing clones reflect an unresolved V gene, and the others are unexplained. For V, J and clone size, that table is used; D and trimming come from the DNA. Present in this sample are 150,000 to 200,000 clones, roughly 88% of which were seen just once. Approximately 8.5% of the sample is taken by the ten largest.

CDR1 and CDR2, looked up from the germline V gene, are SGDLS and YYNGEE. Including the terminal cysteine and phenylalanine, the CDR3 comprises 14 residues. Here the CDR3 DNA is all that survives: 42 bases in frame from base 1. The cohort comprised 666 healthy bone marrow donors. Cohort members were all nominally healthy when sampled, although unrecorded immune exposures were likely present. The donor was CMV seropositive and was included in the group of some 290 seropositive cohort members. A peripheral blood sample was provided by each donor, and peripheral blood mononuclear cells were used for TCR beta sequencing. Genomic DNA was extracted from the blood cell samples with the Qiagen DNeasy Blood Extraction Kit.

The source is a man aged 18 to 30 in good health and CMV-seropositive. The chain uses TRBV9 and TRBJ2-5; 7 of the junction bases match TRBD2. The better agreement between TRBJ2-7 and the DNA end casts doubt on the J call. Sequenced input: PBMCs. The DNA sequence is TGTGCCAGCTCCGCACGGGACTACACCTACGAGCAGTACTTC. Translated, this is CASSARDYTYEQYF.